The entry below gives a single T cell receptor beta chain sequence along with its context. CDR3 length: 11 amino acids. Germline assignment: CDR1 SNHLY and CDR2 FYNNEI. The V end was cut by 4 bases, the J end by 10 bases, with 8 bases between. The data belong to a study of blood T cell repertoires in COVID-19. TCRdb's copy holds only in-frame clones and misses some; the assay was immunoSEQ multiplex PCR. The data show roughly 170,000 clones, with 70% to 80% seen just once and 17% held by the top ten. The sequence was obtained from a woman in her forties or fifties who had recovered from COVID-19. Source material: PBMCs or T cells enriched from blood (not recorded which). The gene calls are TRBV2 and TRBJ2-1; D unresolved. This CDR3 is CASSGRGEQFF. In DNA form, the CDR3 reads TGTGCCAGCAGTGGACGCGGAGAGCAGTTCTTC.